A selection of T cell receptor beta chains follows, all from one sample in a study of blood T cell repertoires in COVID-19. The data were produced by immunoSEQ multiplex PCR, yet TCRdb's version contains in-frame clones alone and is incomplete. Of around 180,000 clones detected, roughly nine tenths appear once; the ten largest clones hold approximately 2.1%. Material: PBMCs or T cells enriched from blood (not recorded which). These receptors came from a woman aged 40-49 years with acute COVID-19. Each CDR3 is given without its conserved first and last residue. Not all rows give a size; the values are once, few, many and, for expanded clones, a class.

>.|TRBJ2-3|TRBV6-2/TRBV6-3
ASSSRGRDTDTQY
>.|TRBJ2-1|TRBV3-1/TRBV3-2
ASSPPQRGGAKGQF
>.|TRBJ1-2|TRBV30
AWSAARGLYGYT
>.|TRBJ1-1|TRBV11-2
ASSKQRDRYEAF
>.|TRBJ1-5|TRBV4-1
ASSQGSNNQPQH
>once|TRBJ2-1|TRBV18
ASSPSGSSYNEQF
>.|TRBJ2-7|TRBV19
ASSPRDRFSYEQY
>.|TRBJ2-3|TRBV5-1
ASSLQDSPSTDTQY
>.|TRBJ2-5|TRBV18
ASSPAGAGLRETQY
>.|TRBJ2-1|TRBV18
ASSPGNEQF
>.|TRBJ2-3|TRBV5-6
ASSRGTSADTQY
>.|TRBJ2-1|TRBV9
ASSVDSGRYNEQF
>once|TRBJ2-7|TRBV9
ASSVGMGNGIYEQY
>.|TRBJ1-2|TRBV25-1
ASSDVLTRVGYT
>.|TRBJ1-6|TRBV28
ASSPPTGVNSPLH
>.|TRBJ1-5|TRBV4-1
ASSQDGGIGNQPQH
>.|TRBJ2-7|TRBV14
ASSQSSGGFSYEQY
>.|TRBJ2-6|TRBV5-1
ASSFGRLAGPGANVLT
>few|TRBJ2-7|TRBV9
ASSVEGTSGRGEQY
>.|TRBJ1-5|TRBV7-9
ASSLDSQPQH
>few|TRBJ2-6|TRBV7-9
ASSSFGAQAGANVLT
>few|TRBJ2-1|TRBV6-5
ASRNSEVNEQF
>.|TRBJ1-1|TRBV25-1
ASRQGNTEAF
>.|TRBJ1-1|TRBV6-1
ASSEAVVTGETEAF
>.|TRBJ1-6|TRBV7-9
ASSLRGQETSPLH
>.|TRBJ2-1|TRBV24-1
ATSADSEGEQF
>few|TRBJ2-7|TRBV6-1
ASSDLDWYEQY
>.|TRBJ2-1|TRBV19
ASSITYNEQF
>.|TRBJ2-1|TRBV27
ASSLLRIGSEQF
>.|TRBJ2-2|TRBV6-2/TRBV6-3
ASSPTSGRPTGELF
>.|TRBJ1-5|TRBV5-1
ASSLTGDQPQH
>.|TRBJ1-5|TRBV2
ASSGAGGSQPQH
>few|TRBJ2-5|TRBV5-1
ASSLVLWETQY
>once|TRBJ1-2|TRBV11-2
ASSLDRARGYT
>.|TRBJ2-5|TRBV5-6
ASSSIKLVATYQETQY
>.|TRBJ2-3|TRBV12-5
ASGSAGEEDTQY
>few|TRBJ1-1|TRBV19
ASTLGQNTEAF
>.|TRBJ2-2|TRBV11-3
ASSLEQGAGELF
>.|TRBJ1-2|TRBV27
ASSQRGSYGYT
>.|TRBJ1-2|TRBV6-1
ASSEGGQGLWTNYGYT
>.|TRBJ1-6|TRBV9
ASSVSLSENSPLH
>.|TRBJ2-1|TRBV4-3
ASSQKSGSSYNEQF
>.|TRBJ1-1|TRBV25-1
ASSPQGMNTEAF
>.|TRBJ2-7|TRBV29-1
SVMTAYEQY
>.|TRBJ2-1|TRBV4-3
ASSRGTSSYNEQF
>.|TRBJ2-7|TRBV19
ASSAILAGGAYEQY
>.|TRBJ2-5|TRBV27
ASSLFSAGVGQETQY
>.|TRBJ2-7|TRBV6-4
ASSVGRPCYEQY
>.|TRBJ1-1|TRBV25-1
ASTPGGTEAF
>once|TRBJ2-5|TRBV3-1/TRBV3-2
ASSRGGGGETQY
>.|TRBJ2-5|TRBV3-1/TRBV3-2
ASSDSTKETQY